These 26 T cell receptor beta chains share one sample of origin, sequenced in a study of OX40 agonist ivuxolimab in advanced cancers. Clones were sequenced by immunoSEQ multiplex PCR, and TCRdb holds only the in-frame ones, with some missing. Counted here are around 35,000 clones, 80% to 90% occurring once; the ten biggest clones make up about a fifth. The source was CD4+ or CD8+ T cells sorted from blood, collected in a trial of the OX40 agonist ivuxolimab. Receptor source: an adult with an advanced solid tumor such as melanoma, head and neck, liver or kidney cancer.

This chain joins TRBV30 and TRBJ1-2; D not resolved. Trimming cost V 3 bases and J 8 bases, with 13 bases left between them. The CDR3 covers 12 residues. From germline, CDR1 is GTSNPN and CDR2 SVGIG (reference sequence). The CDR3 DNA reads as TGTGCCTGGAGGCATACCTTGGGGGGCTACACCTTC. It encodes CAWRHTLGGYTF.

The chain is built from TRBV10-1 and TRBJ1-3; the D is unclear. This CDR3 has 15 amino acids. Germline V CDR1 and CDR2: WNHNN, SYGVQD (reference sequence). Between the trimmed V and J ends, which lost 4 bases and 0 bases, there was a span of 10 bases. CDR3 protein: CASSGGHLSGNTIYF. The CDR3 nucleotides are TGCGCCAGCAGTGGCGGGCACCTCTCTGGAAACACCATATATTTT.

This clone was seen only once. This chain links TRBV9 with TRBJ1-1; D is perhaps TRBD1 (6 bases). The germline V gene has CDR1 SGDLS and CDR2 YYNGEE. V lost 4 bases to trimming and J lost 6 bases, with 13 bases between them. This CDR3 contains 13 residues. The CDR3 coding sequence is TGTGCCAGCAGCCTACAACAGGGCTCTGAAGCTTTCTTT. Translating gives CASSLQQGSEAFF.

The CDR3 DNA follows: TGTGCCAGCAGCCAAGGACTAGCGGGGGTTAGCTCCTACAATGAGCAGTTCTTC. This codes for CASSQGLAGVSSYNEQFF. The chain carries TRBV7-9 and TRBJ2-1, with 13 bases that match TRBD2. The CDR3 has 18 residues. Germline lookup yields CDR1 SEHNR and CDR2 FQNEAQ (reference sequence). J lost 0 bases, V lost 5 bases, and 7 bases had no gene match.

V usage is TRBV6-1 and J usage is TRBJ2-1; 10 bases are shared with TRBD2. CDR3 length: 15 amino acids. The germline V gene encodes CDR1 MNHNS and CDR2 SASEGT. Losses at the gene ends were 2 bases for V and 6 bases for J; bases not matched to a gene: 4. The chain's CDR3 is CASSERASGGNEQFF. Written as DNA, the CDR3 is TGTGCCAGCAGTGAAAGGGCTAGCGGGGGCAATGAGCAGTTCTTC.

The CDR3 here is CASRGGPGAGDTEAFF. DNA of the CDR3: TGTGCCAGCAGGGGCGGGCCCGGGGCGGGGGACACTGAAGCTTTCTTT. This sequence joins TRBV2 and TRBJ1-1; D is possibly TRBD1 (5 bases). V dropped 6 bases and J dropped 3 bases, with 20 bases sitting between them. Looked up from germline, CDR1 is SNHLY and CDR2 is FYNNEI. The CDR3 has 16 amino acids. Drawing the rest from reference TRBV2 and TRBJ1-1, the complete variable domain is EPEVTQTPSHQVTQMGQEVILRCVPISNHLYFYWYRQILGQKVEFLVSFYNNEISEKSEIFDDQFSVERPDGSNFTLKIRSTKLEDSAMYFCASRGGPGAGDTEAFFGQGTRLTVV.

The DNA for the CDR3 is TGCGCCAGCAGTGTACGGGACAACTCTGGAAACACCATATATTTT. Protein: CASSVRDNSGNTIYF. The rearrangement links TRBV10-2 to TRBJ1-3, with D perhaps TRBD1 (6 bases). CDR3 length: 15 amino acids. V was trimmed by 4 bases and J by 0 bases, leaving 10 bases between them. The germline gives CDR1 WSHSY, CDR2 SAAADI.

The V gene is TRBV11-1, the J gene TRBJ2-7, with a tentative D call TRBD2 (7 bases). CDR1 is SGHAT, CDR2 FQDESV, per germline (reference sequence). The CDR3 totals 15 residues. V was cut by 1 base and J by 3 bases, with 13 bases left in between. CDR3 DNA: TGTGCCAGCAGCTTAGAACAGGGAGGGAACTACGAGCAGTACTTC. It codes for CASSLEQGGNYEQYF.

CDR3 residues: CASSGTPRVSGGLNEQFF. CDR3 DNA sequence: TGCGCCAGCAGCGGGACACCGAGGGTTAGCGGGGGTCTCAATGAGCAGTTCTTC. This chain links TRBV4-3 with TRBJ2-1; 9 nucleotides match TRBD2. V lost 5 bases, J lost 6 bases, and 17 bases stayed unmatched. Per the germline V gene, CDR1 is LGHNA and CDR2 is YSLEER. This CDR3 region has 18 residues.

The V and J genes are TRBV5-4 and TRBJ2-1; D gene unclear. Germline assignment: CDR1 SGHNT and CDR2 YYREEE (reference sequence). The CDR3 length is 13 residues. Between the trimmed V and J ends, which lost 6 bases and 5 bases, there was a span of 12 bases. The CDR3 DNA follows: TGTGCCAGCAACGGCGCCCCGGACAATGAGCAGTTCTTC. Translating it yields CASNGAPDNEQFF.

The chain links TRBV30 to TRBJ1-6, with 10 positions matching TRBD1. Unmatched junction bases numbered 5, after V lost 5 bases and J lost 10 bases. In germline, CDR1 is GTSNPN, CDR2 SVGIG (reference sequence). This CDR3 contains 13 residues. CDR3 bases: TGTGCCTGGGGGACAGGGGTAAGGTCACCCCTCCACTTT. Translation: CAWGTGVRSPLHF.

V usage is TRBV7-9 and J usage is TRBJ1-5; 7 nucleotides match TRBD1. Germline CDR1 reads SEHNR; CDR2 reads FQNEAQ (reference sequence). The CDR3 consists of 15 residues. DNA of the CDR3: TGTGCAGTGGACTGGACAGGCTCTAGCAATCAGCCCCAGCATTTT. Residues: CAVDWTGSSNQPQHF.

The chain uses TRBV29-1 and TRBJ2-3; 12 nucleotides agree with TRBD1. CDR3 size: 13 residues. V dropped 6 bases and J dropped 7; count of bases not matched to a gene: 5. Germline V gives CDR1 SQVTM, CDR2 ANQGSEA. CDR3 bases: TGCAGCGTCCGGGACAGGGGGCTGAATACGCAGTATTTT. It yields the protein CSVRDRGLNTQYF.

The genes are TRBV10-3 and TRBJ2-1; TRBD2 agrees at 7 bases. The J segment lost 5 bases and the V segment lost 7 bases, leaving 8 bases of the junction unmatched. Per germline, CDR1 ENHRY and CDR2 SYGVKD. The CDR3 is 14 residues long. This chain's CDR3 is CAIKGASGNNEQFF. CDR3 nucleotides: TGTGCCATCAAAGGGGCTAGCGGAAACAATGAGCAGTTCTTC.

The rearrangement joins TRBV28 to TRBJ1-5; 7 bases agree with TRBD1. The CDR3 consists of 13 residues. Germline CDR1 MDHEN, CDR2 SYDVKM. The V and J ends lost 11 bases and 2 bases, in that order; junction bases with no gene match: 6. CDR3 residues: CASRGGRNQPQHF. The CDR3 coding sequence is TGTGCCTCACGAGGGGGCCGCAATCAGCCCCAGCATTTT. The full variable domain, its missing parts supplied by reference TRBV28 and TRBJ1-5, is DVKVTQSSRYLVKRTGEKVFLECVQDMDHENMFWYRQDPGLGLRLIYFSYDVKMKEKGDIPEGYSVSREKKERFSLILESASTNQTSMYLCASRGGRNQPQHFGDGTRLSIL.

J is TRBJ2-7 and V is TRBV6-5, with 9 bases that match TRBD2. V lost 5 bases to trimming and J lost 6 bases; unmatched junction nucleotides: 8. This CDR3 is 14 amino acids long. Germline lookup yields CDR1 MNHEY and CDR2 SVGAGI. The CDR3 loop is CASSEVAGVSEQYF. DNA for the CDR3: TGTGCCAGCAGTGAAGTAGCGGGAGTTAGCGAGCAGTACTTC.

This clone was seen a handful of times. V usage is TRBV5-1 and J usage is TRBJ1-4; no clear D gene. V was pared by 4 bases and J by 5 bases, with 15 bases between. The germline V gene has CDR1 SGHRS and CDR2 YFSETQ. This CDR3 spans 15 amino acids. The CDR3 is CASSPSTIGNEKLFF. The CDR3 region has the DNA TGCGCCAGCAGCCCAAGTACCATCGGGAATGAAAAACTGTTTTTT.

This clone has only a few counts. CDR3 loop: CASRDTPYEQYF. The CDR3 region has the DNA TGTGCCAGCCGGGACACCCCTTACGAGCAGTACTTC. J is TRBJ2-7 and V is TRBV6-1; TRBD1 is a possible D gene (6 bases). Trimming removed 8 bases at V and 4 bases at J, with 12 bases between. CDR3 size: 12 residues. Germline V gene data show CDR1 as MNHNS and CDR2 as SASEGT.

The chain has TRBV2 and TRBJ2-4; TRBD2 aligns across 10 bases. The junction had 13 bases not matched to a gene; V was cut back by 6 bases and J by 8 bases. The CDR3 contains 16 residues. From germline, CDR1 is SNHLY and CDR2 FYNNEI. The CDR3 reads CASRARQREGRDIQYF. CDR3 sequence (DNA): TGTGCCAGCAGGGCCCGTCAGCGGGAGGGCAGGGACATTCAGTACTTC.

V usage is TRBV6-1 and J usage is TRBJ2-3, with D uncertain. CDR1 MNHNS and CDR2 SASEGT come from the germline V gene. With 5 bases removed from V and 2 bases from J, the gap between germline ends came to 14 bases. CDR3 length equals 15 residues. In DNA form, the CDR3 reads TGTGCCAGCAGTTCCCTTGGCGGTTACACAGATACGCAGTATTTT. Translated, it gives CASSSLGGYTDTQYF.

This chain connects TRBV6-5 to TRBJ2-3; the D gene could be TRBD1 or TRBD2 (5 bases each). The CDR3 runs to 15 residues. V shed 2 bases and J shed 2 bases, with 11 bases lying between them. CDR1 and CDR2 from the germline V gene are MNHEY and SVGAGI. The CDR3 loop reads CASSYAGSPTDTQYF. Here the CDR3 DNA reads TGTGCCAGCAGTTACGCAGGGAGTCCCACAGATACGCAGTATTTT.

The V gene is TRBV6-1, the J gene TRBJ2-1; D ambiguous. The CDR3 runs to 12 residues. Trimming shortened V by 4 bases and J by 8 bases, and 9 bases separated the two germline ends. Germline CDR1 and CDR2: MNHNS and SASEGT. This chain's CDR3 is CASSVSGDEQFF. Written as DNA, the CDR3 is TGTGCCAGCAGTGTCTCTGGGGATGAGCAGTTCTTC.

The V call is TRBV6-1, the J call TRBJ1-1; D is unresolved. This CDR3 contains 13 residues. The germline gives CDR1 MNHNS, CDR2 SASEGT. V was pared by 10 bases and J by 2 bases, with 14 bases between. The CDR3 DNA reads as TGTGCCACTAGGTGGGGAGTAAACACTGAAGCTTTCTTT. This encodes CATRWGVNTEAFF.

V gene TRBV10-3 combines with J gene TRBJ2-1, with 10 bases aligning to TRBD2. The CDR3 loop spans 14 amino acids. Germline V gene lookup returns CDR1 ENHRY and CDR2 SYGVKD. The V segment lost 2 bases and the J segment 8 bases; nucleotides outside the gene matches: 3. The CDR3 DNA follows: TGTGCCATCAGTGAGAGCGGGAGGGACGATGAGCAGTTCTTC. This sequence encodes CAISESGRDDEQFF.

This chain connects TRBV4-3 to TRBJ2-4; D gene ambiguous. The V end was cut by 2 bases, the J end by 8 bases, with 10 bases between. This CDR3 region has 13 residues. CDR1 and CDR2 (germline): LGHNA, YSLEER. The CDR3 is CASSQRSSDIQYF. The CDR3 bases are TGCGCCAGCAGCCAACGATCCTCGGACATTCAGTACTTC.

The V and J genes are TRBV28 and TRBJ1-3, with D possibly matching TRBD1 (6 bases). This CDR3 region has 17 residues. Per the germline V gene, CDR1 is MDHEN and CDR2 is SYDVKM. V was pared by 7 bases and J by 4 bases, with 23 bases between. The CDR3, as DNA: TGTGCCAGCACAAACGGGGGCCCACCTTCTTCCGGAAACACCATATATTTT. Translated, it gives CASTNGGPPSSGNTIYF.